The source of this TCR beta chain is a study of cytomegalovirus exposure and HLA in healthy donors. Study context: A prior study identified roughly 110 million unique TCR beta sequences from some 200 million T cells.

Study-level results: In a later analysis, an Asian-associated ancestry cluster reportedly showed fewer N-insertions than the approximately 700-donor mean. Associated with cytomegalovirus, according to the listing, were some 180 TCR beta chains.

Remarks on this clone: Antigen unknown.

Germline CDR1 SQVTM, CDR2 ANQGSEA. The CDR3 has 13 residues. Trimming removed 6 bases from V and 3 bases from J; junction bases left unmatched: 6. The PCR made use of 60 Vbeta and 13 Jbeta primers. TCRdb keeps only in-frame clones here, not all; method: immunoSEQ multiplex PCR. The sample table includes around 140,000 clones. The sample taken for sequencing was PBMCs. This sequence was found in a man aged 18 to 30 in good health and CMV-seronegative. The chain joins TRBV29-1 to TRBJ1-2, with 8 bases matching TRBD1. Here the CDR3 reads CSVGSQGDYGYTF. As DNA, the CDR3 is TGCAGCGTCGGCTCACAGGGGGACTATGGCTACACCTTC.